This TCR beta chain emerged from a study of radiation and T cells in renal cell carcinoma. In the study overall: Nephrectomy followed 15 Gy stereotactic body radiation by 4 weeks. Broader study findings: In blood, top tumor clones expanded by 2 weeks, shrinking by 4.

Concerning this clone itself: The antigen remains unidentified.

The protocol was immunoSEQ multiplex PCR, while the TCRdb copy is restricted to in-frame clones and leaves out a portion. This repertoire shows some 150,000 clones, roughly 88% found once; its top ten account for more than 10%. Time point reported: baseline pretreatment blood. Specified treatment: 15 Gy SBRT to primary tumor, nephrectomy 4 weeks later. After SBRT, blood was collected at 2 and 4 weeks, plus baseline. The CDR3 is 14 amino acids. Germline assignment: CDR1 PRHDT and CDR2 FYEKMQ (reference sequence). Between the trimmed V and J ends, which lost 5 bases and 4 bases, there was a span of 14 bases.

The J gene is TRBJ1-2, the V gene TRBV13; TRBD1 is a possible D gene (6 bases). The specimen comprised blood, sampled from a patient whose treatment included radiotherapy and nephrectomy. The sequence came from a woman in her 50s with renal cell carcinoma. The CDR3 reads CASSGTGSGYGYTF. In DNA form, the CDR3 reads TGTGCCAGCAGCGGTACAGGGTCAGGCTATGGCTACACCTTC.